The T cell receptor (beta chain) described here comes from a study of T cells in women clearing cervical HPV infection. Data came from immunoSEQ multiplex PCR; TCRdb stores just in-frame clones and leaves some out. This table holds under 45,000 clones. Germline assignment: CDR1 SEHNR and CDR2 FQNEAQ (reference sequence). The CDR3 runs 14 residues. Notes on this clone: Its antigen is unknown. Germline and junction disagree at one end, which may indicate a read error. Read coverage stops 3 residues before the CDR3 terminus; the germline J gene supplies the remainder. Other DNA variants within this sample encode the same CDR3.

General study findings and limits: Effector/memory and HPV-specific T cells were not isolated, and association timing is unknown. TRBV6-7 relative abundance averaged approximately 0.1% in cases and less than 0.2% in controls.

The sequenced material came from blood buffy coat. The chain recombines TRBV7-9 with TRBJ2-7; TRBD1 is a possible D gene (6 bases). The origin of this receptor is a woman aged 18 to 75 with a cervical HPV16 infection that either progressed to CIN3+ or cleared (not recorded which). The part of the CDR3 DNA that was read is TGTGCTAGCAGCTCGACAGGCCACTCCTACGAG. As protein: CASSSTGHSYE. The whole CDR3 reads CASSSTGHSYEQYF.